This T cell receptor (beta chain) was identified during a study of metastatic and nonmetastatic thyroid tumors. Study in general: A comparison of repertoires was made across blood and tumor or nodule tissue from malignant and benign thyroid patients.

This clone counts as medium-sized (0.01 to 0.1%). TCRdb re-analyzed the PCR reads using MiXCR. The sample holds around 8,400 clones, 44% seen once. Every patient was untreated before thyroid surgery. The CDR3 runs 13 residues. V lost 1 base, J lost 6 bases, and 10 bases lay in between. Germline V gene lookup returns CDR1 GTSNPN and CDR2 SVGIG (reference sequence). The specimen sequenced was tumor tissue. This TCR was recovered from a male donor with papillary thyroid cancer or a benign thyroid nodule (not recorded which). Some clones in this sample may be carry-over from other donors' samples. The genes are TRBV30 and TRBJ1-5, with D perhaps matching TRBD1 (6 bases). The CDR3 is CAWSDRAAQPQHF. The CDR3 coding sequence is TGTGCCTGGAGTGACAGGGCAGCTCAGCCCCAGCATTTT.